Below are 23 T cell receptor beta chains sequenced from a single sample in a study of T cell responses to AZD1222 COVID-19 vaccine (dated by TCRdb to the early 2020s). The time point label here, explained by the study, means: about 28 days (+/-7) after the second vaccine dose. To prepare the library, the immunoSEQ multiplex PCR assay was applied. TCRdb holds this immuneACCESS table with in-frame rearrangements only. Some clones are missing; in checked studies, unresolved V genes explain under half, and the rest has no known cause. In this sample the table shows 200,000 or so clones, 93% of which occur a single time. Jointly, the top ten make up roughly 1% of the sample. The sequences come from peripheral blood, collected 28 days after the second AZD1222 dose. The receptors stem from an adult who received the AZD1222 COVID-19 vaccine.

The chain's CDR3 is CATSDPTPERVSTDTQYF. As DNA, the CDR3 is TGTGCCACCAGTGATCCTACCCCGGAAAGGGTTAGCACAGATACGCAGTATTTT. The chain has TRBV24-1 and TRBJ2-3; unclear D gene. Trimming took off 3 bases at V and 0 bases at J, with 18 bases between the two ends. The germline V gene encodes CDR1 KGHDR and CDR2 SFDVKD. CDR3 length: 18 amino acids.

This sequence joins TRBV18 and TRBJ2-7; tentative D call: TRBD2 (5 bases). V shed 5 bases and J shed 1 base, with 18 bases lying between them. Germline V gene data show CDR1 as KGHSH and CDR2 as LQKENI. CDR3 length equals 16 residues. The CDR3 coding sequence is TGTGCCAGCTCAGTGACGGGCCCAGGAGGATCCTACGAGCAGTACTTC. Encoded protein: CASSVTGPGGSYEQYF.

The chain employs TRBV2 and TRBJ1-3; D is ambiguous. The germline V and J ends were trimmed by 2 bases and 8 bases, with 7 bases remaining between them. Germline loops: CDR1 SNHLY, CDR2 FYNNEI. The CDR3 covers 12 residues. The CDR3 sequence: CASSESGDTIYF. The CDR3, as DNA: TGTGCCAGCAGTGAATCGGGTGACACCATATATTTT. Based on the CDR3 plus reference TRBV2 and TRBJ1-3, the full variable domain is EPEVTQTPSHQVTQMGQEVILRCVPISNHLYFYWYRQILGQKVEFLVSFYNNEISEKSEIFDDQFSVERPDGSNFTLKIRSTKLEDSAMYFCASSESGDTIYFGEGSWLTVV.

This clone was seen once. The chain uses TRBV5-1 and TRBJ1-1; D is unresolved. Germline values: CDR1 SGHRS, CDR2 YFSETQ. This CDR3 spans 15 amino acids. Trimming shortened V by 0 bases and J by 0 bases, and 9 bases separated the two germline ends. The CDR3 coding sequence is TGCGCCAGCAGCTTGGAGGCCAGCATGAACACTGAAGCTTTCTTT. It yields the protein CASSLEASMNTEAFF.

The rearrangement links TRBV19 to TRBJ2-7; tentatively, D is TRBD1 or TRBD2 (5 bases each). CDR3 length: 13 residues. From germline, CDR1 is LNHDA and CDR2 SQIVND (reference sequence). Trimming shortened V by 4 bases and J by 3 bases, and 10 bases separated the two germline ends. CDR3 sequence reads: CASSNRDGYEQYF. The DNA for the CDR3 is TGTGCCAGTAGTAACCGGGACGGCTACGAGCAGTACTTC.

The CDR3 DNA is TGCGCCAGCAGCCAAGATCAACAGGGACGGGGCTACACCTTC. Translated: CASSQDQQGRGYTF. The rearrangement links TRBV4-3 to TRBJ1-2; perhaps TRBD1 as D (6 bases). This CDR3 comprises 14 residues. CDR1 is LGHNA and CDR2 is YSLEER in the germline V gene. The germline V and J ends were trimmed by 0 bases and 8 bases, with 13 bases remaining between them.

The chain carries TRBV11-3 and TRBJ1-2, with 7 bases aligning to TRBD1. CDR3 size: 14 residues. The V and J ends lost 5 bases and 2 bases, in that order; junction bases with no gene match: 5. Germline lookup yields CDR1 SGHNT and CDR2 YENEEA. CDR3 amino acids: CASSRDSTNYGYTF. For the CDR3, the DNA is TGTGCCAGCAGCCGGGACAGCACAAACTATGGCTACACCTTC.

The V gene is TRBV30, the J gene TRBJ2-5; the D is unclear. Germline CDR1 reads GTSNPN; CDR2 reads SVGIG (reference sequence). Trimming cost V 0 bases and J 5 bases, with 10 bases left between them. This CDR3 is 13 amino acids long. The CDR3 DNA sequence: TGTGCCTGGAGTGTAACGATAGGGGAGACCCAGTACTTC. The encoded protein is CAWSVTIGETQYF.

This sequence joins TRBV18 and TRBJ2-7, with 8 bases aligning to TRBD1. This CDR3 comprises 14 residues. Germline V gene sequence: CDR1 KGHSH, CDR2 LQKENI. J gave up 1 base and V 4 bases, and 3 bases lay outside the gene matches. CDR3 in DNA: TGTGCCAGCTCACTACAGGGGGATTCCTACGAGCAGTACTTC. Translated: CASSLQGDSYEQYF. Together with reference TRBV18 and TRBJ2-7, the CDR3 gives the full variable domain: NAGVMQNPRHLVRRRGQEARLRCSPMKGHSHVYWYRQLPEEGLKFMVYLQKENIIDESGMPKERFSAEFPKEGPSILRIQQVVRGDSAAYFCASSLQGDSYEQYFGPGTRLTVT.

The count of this clone is one. The J gene is TRBJ1-2, the V gene TRBV9, with D perhaps TRBD1 (5 bases). V was cut by 3 bases and J by 7 bases, with 22 bases left in between. The CDR3 runs 16 residues. Per the germline V gene, CDR1 is SGDLS and CDR2 is YYNGEE. CDR3 coding DNA: TGTGCCAGCAGCGCCCCTTGGGGCCAGGCCTCGGGTGGCTACACCTTC. Its protein is CASSAPWGQASGGYTF.

J is TRBJ2-1 and V is TRBV11-3; TRBD2 agrees at 9 bases. The germline V gene has CDR1 SGHNT and CDR2 YENEEA. There are 15 residues in the CDR3. J gave up 2 bases and V 1 base, and 0 bases lay outside the gene matches. CDR3 in amino acids: CASSLVAGAYNEQFF. The CDR3 DNA sequence: TGTGCCAGCAGCTTAGTAGCGGGGGCCTACAATGAGCAGTTCTTC.

V is TRBV29-1 and J is TRBJ1-1; D not resolved. The CDR3 contains 11 residues. CDR1 is SQVTM and CDR2 is ANQGSEA in the germline V gene. V shed 7 bases and J shed 4 bases, with 10 bases lying between them. The CDR3: CSDSLGTEAFF. CDR3 nucleotide sequence: TGCAGCGACTCATTGGGCACTGAAGCTTTCTTT.

The CDR3 DNA sequence: TGTGCCAGCTCACCACAGGGGCCTACTAGCTCTGGAAACACCATATATTTT. As protein: CASSPQGPTSSGNTIYF. The chain has TRBV18 and TRBJ1-3; TRBD1 is a possible D gene (5 bases). Germline CDR1 reads KGHSH; CDR2 reads LQKENI. V shed 1 base and J shed 0 bases, with 13 bases lying between them. The CDR3 contains 17 residues.

J is TRBJ1-2 and V is TRBV25-1; 7 bases fit TRBD1. From germline, CDR1 is MGHDK and CDR2 SYGVNS. The CDR3 is made up of 17 amino acids. V was clipped by 6 bases and J by 6 bases; unmatched bases: 19. CDR3 coding DNA: TGTGCCAGCAGCCAACACCCAAAATCCGACAGGGTGGATGGCTACACCTTC. Protein sequence: CASSQHPKSDRVDGYTF.

The chain uses TRBV10-3 and TRBJ1-1; no reliable D call. Trimming cost V 3 bases and J 1 base, with 9 bases left between them. CDR3 length: 14 amino acids. Germline loops: CDR1 ENHRY, CDR2 SYGVKD. The CDR3: CAISERHTNTEAFF. The CDR3 DNA follows: TGTGCCATCAGTGAAAGGCACACGAACACTGAAGCTTTCTTT.

There are a few counts of this clone. V and J are TRBV19 and TRBJ1-1, with D perhaps matching TRBD1 (5 bases). In germline, CDR1 is LNHDA, CDR2 SQIVND (reference sequence). V lost 5 bases, J lost 4 bases, and 11 bases lay in between. CDR3 length equals 13 residues. CDR3 amino acids: CASSPAGGTEAFF. As DNA, the CDR3 is TGTGCCAGTAGTCCCGCGGGGGGCACTGAAGCTTTCTTT.

V is TRBV4-3 and J is TRBJ1-4; D gene ambiguous. The CDR3 is 15 amino acids. CDR1 is LGHNA and CDR2 is YSLEER in the germline V gene. The V and J ends lost 3 bases and 3 bases respectively, with 11 bases between them. Here the CDR3 DNA reads TGCGCCAGCAGCCAGGGCCACGGCCCTAATGAAAAACTGTTTTTT. Protein product: CASSQGHGPNEKLFF.

This chain links TRBV28 with TRBJ1-3, with TRBD1 matching 9 bases. The V segment lost 5 bases and the J segment 0 bases; nucleotides outside the gene matches: 2. The CDR3 length is 15 residues. CDR1 is MDHEN and CDR2 is SYDVKM in the germline V gene. The CDR3 loop reads CASSPTGGSGNTIYF. As DNA, the CDR3 is TGTGCCAGCAGTCCGACAGGGGGCTCTGGAAACACCATATATTTT.

This chain links TRBV10-3 with TRBJ2-3; tentatively, D is TRBD1 (6 bases). The CDR3 runs 15 residues. V was clipped by 6 bases and J by 3 bases, with 16 bases between them. Germline V gives CDR1 ENHRY, CDR2 SYGVKD. The CDR3 sequence: CAISDRDKGTDTQYF. The CDR3 DNA reads as TGTGCCATCAGCGATAGGGACAAGGGTACAGATACGCAGTATTTT.

The chain joins TRBV28 to TRBJ2-7, with D unclear. CDR1 is MDHEN and CDR2 is SYDVKM in the germline V gene. The CDR3 spans 14 residues. Trimming removed 5 bases at V and 0 bases at J, with 11 bases between. CDR3: CASSTGPPSYEQYF. The CDR3 coding sequence is TGTGCCAGCAGTACGGGCCCCCCCTCCTACGAGCAGTACTTC. The entire variable domain, with the rest obtained from reference TRBV28 and TRBJ2-7, is as follows: DVKVTQSSRYLVKRTGEKVFLECVQDMDHENMFWYRQDPGLGLRLIYFSYDVKMKEKGDIPEGYSVSREKKERFSLILESASTNQTSMYLCASSTGPPSYEQYFGPGTRLTVT.

The gene calls are TRBV30 and TRBJ1-3, with a possible D match to TRBD1 (6 bases). Germline assignment: CDR1 GTSNPN and CDR2 SVGIG (reference sequence). V lost 6 bases and J 0 bases, leaving 18 bases between the germline ends. This CDR3 is 16 amino acids long. CDR3 nucleotides: TGTGCCTGCAAAAGAGACAGGTACCCCTCTGGAAACACCATATATTTT. Its translation is CACKRDRYPSGNTIYF.

Written as DNA, the CDR3 is TGCGCCAGCCGCCCGGGACAGGGTTTGACCTATAATTCACCCCTCCACTTT. It is translated as CASRPGQGLTYNSPLHF. The J gene is TRBJ1-6, the V gene TRBV5-1; the match to TRBD1 covers 9 bases. Germline V gene lookup returns CDR1 SGHRS and CDR2 YFSETQ. The CDR3 is 17 amino acids. Trimming at V came to 7 bases and at J to 2 bases, leaving 10 bases not matched to a gene.

This rearrangement joins TRBV6-1 to TRBJ2-7; TRBD1 or TRBD2 may be the D gene (6 bases each). Germline values: CDR1 MNHNS, CDR2 SASEGT. Between the trimmed V and J ends, which lost 4 bases and 0 bases, there was a span of 22 bases. This CDR3 has 18 amino acids. CDR3 protein: CASSVTGGRRPGSYEQYF. The CDR3 region has the DNA TGTGCCAGCAGTGTGACAGGAGGGCGGCGCCCGGGCTCCTACGAGCAGTACTTC.